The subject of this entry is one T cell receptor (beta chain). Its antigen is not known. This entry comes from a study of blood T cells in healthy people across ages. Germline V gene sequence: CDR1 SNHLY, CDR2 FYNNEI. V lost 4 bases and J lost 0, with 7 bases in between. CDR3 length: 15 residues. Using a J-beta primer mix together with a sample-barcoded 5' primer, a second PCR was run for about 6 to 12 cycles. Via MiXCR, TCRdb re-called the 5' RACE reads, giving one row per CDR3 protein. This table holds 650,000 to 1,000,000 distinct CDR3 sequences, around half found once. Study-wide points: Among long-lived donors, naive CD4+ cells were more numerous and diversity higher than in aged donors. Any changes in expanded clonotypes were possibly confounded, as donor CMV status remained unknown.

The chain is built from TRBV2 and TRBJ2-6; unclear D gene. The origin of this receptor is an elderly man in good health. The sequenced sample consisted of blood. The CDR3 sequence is CASSGIRSGANVLTF. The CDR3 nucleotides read TGTGCCAGCAGTGGAATACGCTCTGGGGCCAACGTCCTGACTTTC.